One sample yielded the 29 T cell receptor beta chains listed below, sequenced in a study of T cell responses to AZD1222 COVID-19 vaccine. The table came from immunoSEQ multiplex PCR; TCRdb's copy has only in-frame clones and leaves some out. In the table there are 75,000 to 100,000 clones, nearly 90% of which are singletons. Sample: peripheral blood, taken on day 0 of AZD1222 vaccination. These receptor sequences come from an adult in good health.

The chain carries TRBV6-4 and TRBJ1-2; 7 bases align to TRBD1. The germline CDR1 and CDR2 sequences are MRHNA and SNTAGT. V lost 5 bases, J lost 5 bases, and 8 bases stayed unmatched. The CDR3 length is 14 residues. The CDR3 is CASSNGVRGYGYTF. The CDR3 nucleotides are TGTGCCAGCAGTAATGGCGTCAGGGGGTATGGCTACACCTTC.

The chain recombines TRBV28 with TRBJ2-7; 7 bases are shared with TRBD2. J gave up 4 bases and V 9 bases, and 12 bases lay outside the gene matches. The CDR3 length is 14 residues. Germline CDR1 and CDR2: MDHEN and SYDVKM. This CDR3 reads CASEAGTGRYEQYF. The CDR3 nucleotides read TGTGCCAGTGAAGCGGGGACCGGGAGGTACGAGCAGTACTTC.

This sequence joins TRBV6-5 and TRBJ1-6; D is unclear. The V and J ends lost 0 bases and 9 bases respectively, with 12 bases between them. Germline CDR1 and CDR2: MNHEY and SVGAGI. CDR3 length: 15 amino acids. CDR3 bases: TGTGCCAGCAGTTACTCCGGCAGTTGGGTTTCACCCCTCCACTTT. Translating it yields CASSYSGSWVSPLHF.

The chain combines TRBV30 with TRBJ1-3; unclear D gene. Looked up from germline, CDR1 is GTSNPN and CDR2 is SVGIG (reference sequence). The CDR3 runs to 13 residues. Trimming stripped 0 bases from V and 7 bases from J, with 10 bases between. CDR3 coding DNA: TGTGCCTGGAGTGTAAGCGGGAGGAACACCATATATTTT. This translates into CAWSVSGRNTIYF.

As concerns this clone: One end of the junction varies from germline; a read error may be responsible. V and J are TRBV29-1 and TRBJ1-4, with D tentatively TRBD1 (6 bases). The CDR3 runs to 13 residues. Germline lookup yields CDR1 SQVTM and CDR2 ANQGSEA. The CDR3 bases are TGCAGCGTTGAGTCAGGGGATAATGAAAAGCTGTTTTTT. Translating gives CSVESGDNEKLFF.

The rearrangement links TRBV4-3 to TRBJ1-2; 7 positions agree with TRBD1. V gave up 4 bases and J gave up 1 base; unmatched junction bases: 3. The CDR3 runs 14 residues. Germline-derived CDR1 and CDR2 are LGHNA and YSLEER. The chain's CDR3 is CASSPTGYNYGYTF. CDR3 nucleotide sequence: TGCGCCAGCAGCCCGACAGGGTATAACTATGGCTACACCTTC.

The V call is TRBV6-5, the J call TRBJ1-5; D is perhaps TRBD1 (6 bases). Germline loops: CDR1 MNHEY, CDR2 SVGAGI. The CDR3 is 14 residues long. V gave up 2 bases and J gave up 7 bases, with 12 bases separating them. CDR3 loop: CASSYKHRAQPQHF. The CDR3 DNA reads TGTGCCAGCAGTTACAAGCACAGGGCACAGCCCCAGCATTTT.

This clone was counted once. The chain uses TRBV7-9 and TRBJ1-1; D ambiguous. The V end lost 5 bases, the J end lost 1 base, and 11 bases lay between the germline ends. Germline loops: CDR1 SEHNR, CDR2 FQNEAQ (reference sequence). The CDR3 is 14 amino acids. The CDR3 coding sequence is TGTGCCAGCAGCCTCCGGGTCCGGAACACTGAAGCTTTCTTT. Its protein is CASSLRVRNTEAFF.

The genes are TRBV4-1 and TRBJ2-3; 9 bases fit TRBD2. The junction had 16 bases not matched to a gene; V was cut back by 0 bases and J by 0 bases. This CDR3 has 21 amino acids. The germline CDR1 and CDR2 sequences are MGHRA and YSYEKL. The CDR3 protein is CASSQERGVSGGKSSTDTQYF. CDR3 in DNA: TGCGCCAGCAGCCAAGAAAGGGGTGTCAGCGGGGGGAAATCTAGCACAGATACGCAGTATTTT.

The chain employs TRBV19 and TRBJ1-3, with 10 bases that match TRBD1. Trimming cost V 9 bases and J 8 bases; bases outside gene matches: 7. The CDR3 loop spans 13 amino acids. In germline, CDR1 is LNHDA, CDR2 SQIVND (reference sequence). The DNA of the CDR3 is TGTGCCAGCGGGGACAGGGGTTACGACACCATATATTTT. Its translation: CASGDRGYDTIYF.

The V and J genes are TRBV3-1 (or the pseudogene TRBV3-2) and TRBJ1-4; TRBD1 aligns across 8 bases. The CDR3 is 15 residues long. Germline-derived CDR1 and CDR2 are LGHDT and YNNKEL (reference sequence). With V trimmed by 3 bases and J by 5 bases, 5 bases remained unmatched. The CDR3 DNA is TGTGCCAGCAGCCACAGGACAGGGTCAAATGAAAAACTGTTTTTT. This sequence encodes CASSHRTGSNEKLFF.

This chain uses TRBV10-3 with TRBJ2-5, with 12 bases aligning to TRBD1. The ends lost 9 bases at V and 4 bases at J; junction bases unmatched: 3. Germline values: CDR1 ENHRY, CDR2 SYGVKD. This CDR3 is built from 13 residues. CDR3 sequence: CAMGQGARETQYF. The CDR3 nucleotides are TGTGCCATGGGACAGGGGGCTAGAGAGACCCAGTACTTC.

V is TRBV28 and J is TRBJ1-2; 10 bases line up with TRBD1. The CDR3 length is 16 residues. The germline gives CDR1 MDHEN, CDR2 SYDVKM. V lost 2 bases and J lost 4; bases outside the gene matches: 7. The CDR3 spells CASSLPLGQGGYGYTF. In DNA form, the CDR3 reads TGTGCCAGCAGTTTACCCCTCGGACAGGGGGGCTATGGCTACACCTTC.

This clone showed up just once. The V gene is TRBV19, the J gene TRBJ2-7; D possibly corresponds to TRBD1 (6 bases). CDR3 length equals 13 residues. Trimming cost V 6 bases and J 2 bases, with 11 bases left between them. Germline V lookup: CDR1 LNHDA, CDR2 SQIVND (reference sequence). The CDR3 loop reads CASRRTDTYEQYF. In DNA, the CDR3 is TGTGCCAGTAGGAGGACAGATACCTACGAGCAGTACTTC.

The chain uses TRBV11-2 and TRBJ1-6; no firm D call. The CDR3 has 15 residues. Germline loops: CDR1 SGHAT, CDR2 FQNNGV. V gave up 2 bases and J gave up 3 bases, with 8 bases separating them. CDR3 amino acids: CASSLRGDYNSPLHF. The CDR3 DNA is TGTGCCAGCAGCTTACGCGGGGACTATAATTCACCCCTCCACTTT.

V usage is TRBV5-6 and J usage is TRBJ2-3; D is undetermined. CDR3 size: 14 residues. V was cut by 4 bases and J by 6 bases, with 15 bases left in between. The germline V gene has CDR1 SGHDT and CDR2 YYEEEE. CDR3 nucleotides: TGTGCCAGCAGCCTGAGCCCTCTCGAGGATACGCAGTATTTT. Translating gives CASSLSPLEDTQYF.

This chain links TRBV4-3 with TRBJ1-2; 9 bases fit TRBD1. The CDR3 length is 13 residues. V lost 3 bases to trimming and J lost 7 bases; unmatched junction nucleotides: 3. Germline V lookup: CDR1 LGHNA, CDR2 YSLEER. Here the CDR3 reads CASSHWDRVGYTF. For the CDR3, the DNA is TGCGCCAGCAGCCATTGGGACAGGGTTGGCTACACCTTC.

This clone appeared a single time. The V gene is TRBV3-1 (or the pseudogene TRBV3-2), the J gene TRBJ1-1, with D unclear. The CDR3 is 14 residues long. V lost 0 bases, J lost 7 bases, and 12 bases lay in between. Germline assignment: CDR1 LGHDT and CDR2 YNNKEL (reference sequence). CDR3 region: CASSQDSIALEAFF. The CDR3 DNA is TGTGCCAGCAGCCAAGATTCGATCGCTCTTGAAGCTTTCTTT.

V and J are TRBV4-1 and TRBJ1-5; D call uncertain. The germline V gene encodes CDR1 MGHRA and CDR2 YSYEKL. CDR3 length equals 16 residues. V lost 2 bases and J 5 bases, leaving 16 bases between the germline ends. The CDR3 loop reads CASSQQDGRGHQPQHF. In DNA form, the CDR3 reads TGCGCCAGCAGCCAACAGGACGGACGAGGGCATCAGCCCCAGCATTTT.

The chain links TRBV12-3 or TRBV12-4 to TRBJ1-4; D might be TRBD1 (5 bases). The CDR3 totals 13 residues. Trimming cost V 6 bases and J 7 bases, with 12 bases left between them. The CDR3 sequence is CASRGGMGEKLFF. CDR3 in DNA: TGTGCCAGCAGGGGGGGGATGGGTGAAAAACTGTTTTTT.

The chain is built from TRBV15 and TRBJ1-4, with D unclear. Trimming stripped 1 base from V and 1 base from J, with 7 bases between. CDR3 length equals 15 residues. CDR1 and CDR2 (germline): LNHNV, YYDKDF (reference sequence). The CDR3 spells CATSRVGKTNEKLFF. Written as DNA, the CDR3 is TGTGCCACCAGCAGAGTTGGGAAAACTAATGAAAAACTGTTTTTT.

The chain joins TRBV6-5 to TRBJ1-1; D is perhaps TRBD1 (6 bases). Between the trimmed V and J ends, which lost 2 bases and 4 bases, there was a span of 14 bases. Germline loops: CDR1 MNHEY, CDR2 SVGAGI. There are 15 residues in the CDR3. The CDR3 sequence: CASSYGTGRVTEAFF. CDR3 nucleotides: TGTGCCAGCAGTTACGGCACAGGGCGGGTCACTGAAGCTTTCTTT.

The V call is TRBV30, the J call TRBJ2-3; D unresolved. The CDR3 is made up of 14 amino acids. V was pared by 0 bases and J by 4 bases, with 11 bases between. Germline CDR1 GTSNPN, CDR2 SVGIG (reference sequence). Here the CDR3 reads CAWSVDRVADTQYF. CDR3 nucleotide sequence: TGTGCCTGGAGTGTGGATCGGGTGGCAGATACGCAGTATTTT. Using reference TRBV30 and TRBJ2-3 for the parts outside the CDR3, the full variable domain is SQTIHQWPATLVQPVGSPLSLECTVEGTSNPNLYWYRQAAGRGLQLLFYSVGIGQISSEVPQNLSASRPQDRQFILSSKKLLLSDSGFYLCAWSVDRVADTQYFGPGTRLTVL.

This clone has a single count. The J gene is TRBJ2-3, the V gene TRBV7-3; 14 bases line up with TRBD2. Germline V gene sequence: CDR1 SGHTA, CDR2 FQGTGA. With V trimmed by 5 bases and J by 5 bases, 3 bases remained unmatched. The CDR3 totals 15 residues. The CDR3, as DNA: TGTGCCAGCAGCCGACTAGCGGGGGGGTTAGATACGCAGTATTTT. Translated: CASSRLAGGLDTQYF.

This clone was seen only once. This CDR3 reads CAISEGTGGSGTEAFF. The CDR3 coding sequence is TGTGCCATCAGTGAAGGGACAGGGGGCTCCGGCACTGAAGCTTTCTTT. The chain uses TRBV10-3 and TRBJ1-1, with 12 bases aligning to TRBD1. The trim removed 3 bases at V and 4 bases at J, leaving 6 bases unmatched. The CDR3 covers 16 residues. CDR1 is ENHRY, CDR2 SYGVKD, per germline.

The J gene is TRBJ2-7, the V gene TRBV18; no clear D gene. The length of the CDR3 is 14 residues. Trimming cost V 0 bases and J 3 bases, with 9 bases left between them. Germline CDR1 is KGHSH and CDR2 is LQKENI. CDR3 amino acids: CASSPPVAVYEQYF. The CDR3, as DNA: TGTGCCAGCTCACCACCTGTTGCGGTCTACGAGCAGTACTTC. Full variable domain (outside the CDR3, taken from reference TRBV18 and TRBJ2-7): NAGVMQNPRHLVRRRGQEARLRCSPMKGHSHVYWYRQLPEEGLKFMVYLQKENIIDESGMPKERFSAEFPKEGPSILRIQQVVRGDSAAYFCASSPPVAVYEQYFGPGTRLTVT.

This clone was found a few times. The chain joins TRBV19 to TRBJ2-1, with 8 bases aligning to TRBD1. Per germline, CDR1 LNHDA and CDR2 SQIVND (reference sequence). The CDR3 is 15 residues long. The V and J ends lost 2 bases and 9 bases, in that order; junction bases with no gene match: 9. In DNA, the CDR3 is TGTGCCAGTAGTATAACAGGGACAGGCCTATTTGAGCAGTTCTTC. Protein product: CASSITGTGLFEQFF.

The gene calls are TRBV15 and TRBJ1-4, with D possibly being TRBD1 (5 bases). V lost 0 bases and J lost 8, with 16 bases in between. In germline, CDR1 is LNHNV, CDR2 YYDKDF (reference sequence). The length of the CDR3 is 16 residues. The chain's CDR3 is CATSRDPAGRREKLFF. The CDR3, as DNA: TGTGCCACCAGCAGAGATCCAGCAGGGAGGAGAGAAAAACTGTTTTTT.

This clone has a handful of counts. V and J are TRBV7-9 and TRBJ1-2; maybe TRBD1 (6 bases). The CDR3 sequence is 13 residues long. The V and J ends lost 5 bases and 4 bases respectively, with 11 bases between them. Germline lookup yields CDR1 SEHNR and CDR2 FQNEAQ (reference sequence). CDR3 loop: CASSEDSLYGYTF. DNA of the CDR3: TGTGCCAGCAGCGAGGACAGCCTCTATGGCTACACCTTC.